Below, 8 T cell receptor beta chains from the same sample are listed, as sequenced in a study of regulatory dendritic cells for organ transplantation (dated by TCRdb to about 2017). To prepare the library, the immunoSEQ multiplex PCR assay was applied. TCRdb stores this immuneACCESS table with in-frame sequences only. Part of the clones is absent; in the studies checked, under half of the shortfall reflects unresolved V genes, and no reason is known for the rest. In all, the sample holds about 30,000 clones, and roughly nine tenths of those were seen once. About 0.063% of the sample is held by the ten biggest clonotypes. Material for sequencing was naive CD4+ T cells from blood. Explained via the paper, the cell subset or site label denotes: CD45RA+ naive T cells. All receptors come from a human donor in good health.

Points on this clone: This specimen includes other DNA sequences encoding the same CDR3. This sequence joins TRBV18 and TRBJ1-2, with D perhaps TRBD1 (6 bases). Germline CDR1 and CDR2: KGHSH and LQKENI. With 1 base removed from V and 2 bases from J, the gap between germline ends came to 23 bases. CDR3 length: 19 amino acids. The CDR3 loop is CASSPRDLGGGPNNYGYTF. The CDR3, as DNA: TGTGCCAGCTCACCACGGGACCTCGGGGGCGGCCCAAACAACTATGGCTACACCTTC.

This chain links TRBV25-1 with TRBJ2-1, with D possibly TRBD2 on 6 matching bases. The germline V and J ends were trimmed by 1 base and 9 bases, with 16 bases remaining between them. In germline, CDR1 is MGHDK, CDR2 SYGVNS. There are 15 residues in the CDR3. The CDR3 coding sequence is TGTGCCAGCAGTGAATTTCGGGGGAGGCAGGGTGAGCAGTTCTTC. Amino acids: CASSEFRGRQGEQFF.

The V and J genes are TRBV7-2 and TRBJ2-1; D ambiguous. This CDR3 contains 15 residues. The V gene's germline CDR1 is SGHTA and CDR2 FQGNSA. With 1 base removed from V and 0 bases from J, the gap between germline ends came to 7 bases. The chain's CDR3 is CASSLDRTSYNEQFF. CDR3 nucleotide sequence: TGTGCCAGCAGCTTAGATCGGACCTCCTACAATGAGCAGTTCTTC.

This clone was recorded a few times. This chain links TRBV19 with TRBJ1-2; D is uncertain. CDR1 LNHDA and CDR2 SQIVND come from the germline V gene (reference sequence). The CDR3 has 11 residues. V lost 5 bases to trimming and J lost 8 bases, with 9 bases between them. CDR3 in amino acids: CASSDAGGYTF. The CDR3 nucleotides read TGTGCCAGTAGTGACGCGGGAGGCTACACCTTC.

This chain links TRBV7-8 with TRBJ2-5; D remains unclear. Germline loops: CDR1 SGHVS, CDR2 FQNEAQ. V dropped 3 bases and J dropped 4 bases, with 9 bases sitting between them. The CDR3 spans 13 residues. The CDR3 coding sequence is TGTGCCAGCAGCTTGGACGGGCCAGAGACCCAGTACTTC. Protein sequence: CASSLDGPETQYF. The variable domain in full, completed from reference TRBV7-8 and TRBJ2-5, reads GAGVSQSPRYKVAKRGQDVALRCDPISGHVSLFWYQQALGQGPEFLTYFQNEAQLDKSGLPSDRFFAERPEGSVSTLKIQRTQQEDSAVYLCASSLDGPETQYFGPGTRLLVL.

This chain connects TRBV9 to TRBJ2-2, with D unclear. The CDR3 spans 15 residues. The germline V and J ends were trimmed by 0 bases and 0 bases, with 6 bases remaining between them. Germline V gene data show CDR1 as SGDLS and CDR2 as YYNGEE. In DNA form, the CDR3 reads TGTGCCAGCAGCGTAGTCGCTGCGAACACCGGGGAGCTGTTTTTT. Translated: CASSVVAANTGELFF.

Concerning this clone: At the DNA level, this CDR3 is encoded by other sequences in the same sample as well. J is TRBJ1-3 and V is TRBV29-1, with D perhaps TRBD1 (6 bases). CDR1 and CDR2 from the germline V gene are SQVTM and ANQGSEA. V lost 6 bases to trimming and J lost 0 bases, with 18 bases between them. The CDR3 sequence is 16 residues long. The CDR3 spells CSVVEGGTSSGNTIYF. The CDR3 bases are TGCAGCGTCGTAGAGGGGGGAACGAGCTCTGGAAACACCATATATTTT.

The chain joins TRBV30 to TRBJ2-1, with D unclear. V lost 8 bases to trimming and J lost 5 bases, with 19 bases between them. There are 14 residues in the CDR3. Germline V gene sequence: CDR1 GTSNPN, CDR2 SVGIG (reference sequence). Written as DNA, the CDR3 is TGTGCCGGGATTACCCGACTTGTAAACAATGAGCAGTTCTTC. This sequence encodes CAGITRLVNNEQFF. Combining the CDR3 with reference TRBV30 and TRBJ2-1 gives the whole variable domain SQTIHQWPATLVQPVGSPLSLECTVEGTSNPNLYWYRQAAGRGLQLLFYSVGIGQISSEVPQNLSASRPQDRQFILSSKKLLLSDSGFYLCAGITRLVNNEQFFGPGTRLTVL.